The source of this TCR beta chain is a study of cytomegalovirus exposure and HLA in healthy donors. General observations from the study: The listing of some 170 TCR beta chains classed them as cytomegalovirus-associated.

A note on this clone: Its matching antigen is unknown.

Donors were ostensibly healthy at sampling, although undocumented immune exposures were probable. The CDR3 sequence is 17 residues long. CDR1 is SGHRS and CDR2 is YFSETQ in the germline V gene. V was clipped by 7 bases and J by 0 bases, with 20 bases between them. With 60 Vbeta and 13 Jbeta primers, the PCR was carried out. Assay used: immunoSEQ multiplex PCR; TCRdb lists only in-frame clones, some missing. This sample contains around 140,000 clones. The sample was PBMCs. The rearrangement joins TRBV5-1 to TRBJ1-3; the D gene is possibly TRBD1 (5 bases). This receptor was obtained from a male donor in good health and CMV-seronegative. The CDR3 nucleotides are TGCGCCAGCTCACCCGGGGGAGCCACCAACTCTGGAAACACCATATATTTT. Translating it yields CASSPGGATNSGNTIYF.